These 32 T cell receptor beta chains originate from one sample sequenced in a study of blood T cell repertoires in COVID-19. TCRdb's table, derived via immunoSEQ multiplex PCR, lists solely in-frame clones and lacks some. The sample consists of 330,000 or so clones, more than 85% of them appearing once. Sequencing was carried out using PBMCs or T cells enriched from blood (not recorded which). The receptor source for this set is a woman aged 30 to 39 who had recovered from COVID-19.

This clone appeared once. The chain employs TRBV19 and TRBJ2-7; 8 bases fit TRBD1. The CDR3 is 15 residues long. V lost 6 bases to trimming and J lost 0 bases; unmatched junction nucleotides: 7. The germline V gene encodes CDR1 LNHDA and CDR2 SQIVND (reference sequence). The CDR3, as DNA: TGTGCCAGTAGACCTGGGACAGGCGGCTCCTACGAGCAGTACTTC. The encoded protein is CASRPGTGGSYEQYF.

This clone was seen only once. The chain couples TRBV9 to TRBJ2-2; TRBD2 might be the D (5 bases). Germline V gives CDR1 SGDLS, CDR2 YYNGEE. With 5 bases removed from V and 4 bases from J, the gap between germline ends came to 12 bases. The CDR3 sequence is 14 residues long. CDR3 nucleotide sequence: TGTGCCAGCAGGGCATTTAGCGCCACCGGGGAGCTGTTTTTT. Its protein is CASRAFSATGELFF.

Comment on this clone: This same CDR3 is encoded by further DNA sequences in the sample. CDR3 amino acids: CASSLAAGGYNEQFF. The CDR3 DNA is TGTGCCAGCAGCTTAGCGGCAGGGGGCTACAATGAGCAGTTCTTC. The chain recombines TRBV7-2 with TRBJ2-1; 7 positions agree with TRBD1. Germline V lookup: CDR1 SGHTA, CDR2 FQGNSA. The CDR3 is 15 residues long. J was trimmed by 3 bases and V by 0 bases; bases with no gene match: 2.

The V gene is TRBV15, the J gene TRBJ2-1; D not resolved. Per the germline V gene, CDR1 is LNHNV and CDR2 is YYDKDF (reference sequence). This CDR3 has 17 residues. V dropped 3 bases and J dropped 2 bases, with 17 bases sitting between them. In DNA form, the CDR3 reads TGTGCCACCAGCAGGGCCCCGCTTACCCTCCCCTACAATGAGCAGTTCTTC. It codes for CATSRAPLTLPYNEQFF.

The rearrangement links TRBV27 to TRBJ1-2, with 7 positions matching TRBD1. V lost 4 bases to trimming and J lost 8 bases; unmatched junction nucleotides: 10. The CDR3 length is 14 residues. Germline V gene data show CDR1 as MNHEY and CDR2 as SMNVEV (reference sequence). CDR3 bases: TGTGCCAGCAGTTCCCGACAGGGTATCCGAGGCTACACCTTC. It codes for CASSSRQGIRGYTF.

J is TRBJ2-1 and V is TRBV5-1, with D perhaps TRBD2 (5 bases). Germline assignment: CDR1 SGHRS and CDR2 YFSETQ. With 0 bases removed from V and 3 bases from J, the gap between germline ends came to 10 bases. This CDR3 spans 15 amino acids. CDR3 coding DNA: TGCGCCAGCAGCTTGGCTGGGGAGCGCTACAATGAGCAGTTCTTC. Residues: CASSLAGERYNEQFF.

The chain couples TRBV5-1 to TRBJ1-3; tentatively, D is TRBD1 (5 bases). This CDR3 comprises 15 residues. The germline V gene has CDR1 SGHRS and CDR2 YFSETQ. V lost 4 bases, J lost 0 bases, and 11 bases lay in between. This chain's CDR3 is CASSLDSTSGNTIYF. The CDR3 DNA follows: TGCGCCAGCAGCCTTGACAGTACCTCTGGAAACACCATATATTTT.

This chain connects TRBV7-2 to TRBJ2-1, with TRBD2 matching 7 bases. This CDR3 spans 17 amino acids. Germline V lookup: CDR1 SGHTA, CDR2 FQGNSA. With 5 bases clipped from V and 4 bases from J, the junction kept 14 bases outside the gene matches. The CDR3 DNA reads TGTGCCAGCAGCCCGGGGGGTGGCGGGACTATATACAATGAGCAGTTCTTC. Translated: CASSPGGGGTIYNEQFF.

This clone showed up just once. The chain carries TRBV10-1 and TRBJ2-1, with TRBD2 identical over 10 bases. V was clipped by 8 bases and J by 0 bases; unmatched bases: 13. This CDR3 comprises 18 residues. Germline CDR1 is WNHNN and CDR2 is SYGVQD (reference sequence). For the CDR3, the DNA is TGCGCCAGCCGGGGACTAGCGCGGAAGGGAAGCTCCTACAATGAGCAGTTCTTC. Encoded protein: CASRGLARKGSSYNEQFF.

V usage is TRBV10-1 and J usage is TRBJ2-4; D gene uncertain. The CDR3 is 18 residues long. Trimming took off 2 bases at V and 0 bases at J, with 17 bases between the two ends. Per germline, CDR1 WNHNN and CDR2 SYGVQD (reference sequence). In DNA form, the CDR3 reads TGCGCCAGCAGTGAGCCCTGGTCTCGGAGACCAGCCAAAAACATTCAGTACTTC. It specifies CASSEPWSRRPAKNIQYF.

The J gene is TRBJ2-5, the V gene TRBV14; 12 bases are a match to TRBD1. The CDR3 extends over 16 amino acids. Germline CDR1 SGHDN, CDR2 FVKESK. V was clipped by 3 bases and J by 5 bases; unmatched bases: 7. As DNA, the CDR3 is TGTGCCAGCAGCCACCTCGGGACAGGGGGCGAGGAGACCCAGTACTTC. This gives the protein CASSHLGTGGEETQYF.

The genes are TRBV7-8 and TRBJ1-2; the match to TRBD1 covers 7 bases. Trimming cost V 5 bases and J 5 bases; bases outside gene matches: 5. The CDR3 runs 13 residues. Germline lookup yields CDR1 SGHVS and CDR2 FQNEAQ. CDR3 loop: CASSRTGVYGYTF. In nucleotides, the CDR3 is TGTGCCAGCAGCCGTACAGGGGTTTATGGCTACACCTTC.

CDR3 in DNA: TGTGCCACCGCGGGTGGGGTTCTCCAAGAGACCCAGTACTTC. Protein sequence: CATAGGVLQETQYF. The rearrangement joins TRBV24-1 to TRBJ2-5; D may be TRBD2 (5 bases). V lost 9 bases and J 1 base, leaving 14 bases between the germline ends. This CDR3 comprises 14 residues. Germline CDR1 and CDR2: KGHDR and SFDVKD.

This clone was counted a single time. The chain joins TRBV15 to TRBJ2-1, with TRBD1 identical over 8 bases. The CDR3 runs 18 residues. Germline trimming cut 4 bases from V and 0 bases from J; bases unmatched to any gene: 11. Looked up from germline, CDR1 is LNHNV and CDR2 is YYDKDF (reference sequence). DNA of the CDR3: TGTGCCACCAGCATAGTTCCGGGACAGGCCTTCTCCTACAATGAGCAGTTCTTC. Its translation is CATSIVPGQAFSYNEQFF.

The chain uses TRBV28 and TRBJ2-3, with 9 bases that match TRBD2. CDR3 length: 17 residues. The germline gives CDR1 MDHEN, CDR2 SYDVKM. J gave up 0 bases and V 2 bases, and 6 bases lay outside the gene matches. The chain's CDR3 is CASSLAGGEMSTDTQYF. The CDR3 nucleotides read TGTGCCAGCAGTTTAGCGGGGGGGGAAATGAGCACAGATACGCAGTATTTT.

This chain connects TRBV15 to TRBJ2-7, with TRBD1 matching 8 bases. The CDR3 length is 15 residues. V trimming: 1 base; J trimming: 6 bases; junction bases outside the gene matches: 8. The germline V gene encodes CDR1 LNHNV and CDR2 YYDKDF (reference sequence). The CDR3 region is CATSRGGTGKGEQYF. In DNA form, the CDR3 reads TGTGCCACCAGCAGAGGGGGGACAGGCAAAGGCGAGCAGTACTTC.

The J gene is TRBJ2-7, the V gene TRBV3-1 (or the pseudogene TRBV3-2), with D possibly TRBD2 on 7 matching bases. Germline loops: CDR1 LGHDT, CDR2 YNNKEL (reference sequence). Trimming shortened V by 4 bases and J by 3 bases, and 13 bases separated the two germline ends. The CDR3 spans 14 residues. The CDR3 sequence: CASSPRGGSYEQYF. The CDR3 DNA is TGTGCCAGCAGCCCAAGGGGGGGCAGCTACGAGCAGTACTTC.

This clone was seen once. CDR3 sequence (DNA): TGTGCCAGCAGTTCCGGACTAGTTGTCCCCTTTCAAGAGACCCAGTACTTC. Its protein product is CASSSGLVVPFQETQYF. The genes are TRBV28 and TRBJ2-5; 7 bases agree with TRBD2. V was pared by 4 bases and J by 2 bases, with 13 bases of the junction left unmatched. The CDR3 runs to 17 residues. Germline CDR1 MDHEN, CDR2 SYDVKM.

This rearrangement joins TRBV27 to TRBJ2-1; 8 bases are a match to TRBD1. The CDR3 consists of 13 residues. The V gene end was trimmed by 3 bases and the J gene end by 9 bases; junction bases not matched to a gene: 4. CDR1 is MNHEY and CDR2 is SMNVEV in the germline V gene (reference sequence). The chain's CDR3 is CASSFPGGLEQFF. The DNA of the CDR3 is TGTGCCAGCAGTTTTCCAGGGGGCCTTGAGCAGTTCTTC.

The J gene is TRBJ1-2, the V gene TRBV4-3; 7 positions match TRBD1. CDR3 size: 14 residues. V was clipped by 1 base and J by 5 bases; unmatched bases: 4. Germline assignment: CDR1 LGHNA and CDR2 YSLEER. The CDR3 DNA reads TGCGCCAGCAGCCAAGCCGAGGGACAGTATGGCTACACCTTC. Protein: CASSQAEGQYGYTF.

The CDR3 nucleotides read TGTGCCAGCAGCTTGGTTGGGGGCGCTCAGAATGAGCAGTTCTTC. Translation gives CASSLVGGAQNEQFF. This chain links TRBV5-6 with TRBJ2-1; D is perhaps TRBD1 (6 bases). The CDR3 consists of 15 residues. In germline, CDR1 is SGHDT, CDR2 YYEEEE. The V end lost 0 bases, the J end lost 7 bases, and 14 bases lay between the germline ends. Variable domain in full (rest from reference TRBV5-6 and TRBJ2-1): DAGVTQSPTHLIKTRGQQVTLRCSPKSGHDTVSWYQQALGQGPQFIFQYYEEEERQRGNFPDRFSGHQFPNYSSELNVNALLLGDSALYLCASSLVGGAQNEQFFGPGTRLTVL.

In its sample, this clone was seen a few times. The V and J genes are TRBV11-2 and TRBJ2-7; TRBD1 matches 9 bases. Germline trimming cut 5 bases from V and 5 bases from J; bases unmatched to any gene: 10. CDR1 SGHAT and CDR2 FQNNGV come from the germline V gene. This CDR3 has 15 residues. CDR3 nucleotides: TGTGCCAGCAGCCTGGGGAGCGGACAGGGGAACGAGCAGTACTTC. Protein: CASSLGSGQGNEQYF. Full variable domain (rest looked up from reference TRBV11-2 and TRBJ2-7): EAGVAQSPRYKIIEKRQSVAFWCNPISGHATLYWYQQILGQGPKLLIQFQNNGVVDDSQLPKDRFSAERLKGVDSTLKIQPAKLEDSAVYLCASSLGSGQGNEQYFGPGTRLTVT.

The V call is TRBV7-9, the J call TRBJ2-5; maybe TRBD1 (5 bases). This CDR3 is 12 amino acids long. Germline CDR1 SEHNR, CDR2 FQNEAQ (reference sequence). V dropped 4 bases and J dropped 5 bases, with 8 bases sitting between them. CDR3 coding DNA: TGTGCCAGCAGCTCGTCAGGGGAGACCCAGTACTTC. Protein product: CASSSSGETQYF.

The V call is TRBV4-1, the J call TRBJ1-1, with 10 bases fitting TRBD1. Germline values: CDR1 MGHRA, CDR2 YSYEKL. The CDR3 extends over 14 amino acids. The junction had 3 bases not matched to a gene; V was cut back by 6 bases and J by 2 bases. The chain's CDR3 is CASSDRGRNTEAFF. CDR3 in DNA: TGCGCCAGCAGTGACAGGGGGCGAAACACTGAAGCTTTCTTT.

This clone showed up just once. The rearrangement joins TRBV29-1 to TRBJ1-5; D remains unclear. This CDR3 region has 11 residues. V was clipped by 8 bases and J by 5 bases, with 10 bases between them. Looked up from germline, CDR1 is SQVTM and CDR2 is ANQGSEA. This CDR3 is CSLGGDQPQHF. The DNA of the CDR3 is TGCAGCCTCGGCGGGGATCAGCCCCAGCATTTT.

The genes are TRBV19 and TRBJ1-5, with 8 bases matching TRBD1. Germline CDR1 and CDR2: LNHDA and SQIVND (reference sequence). The CDR3 has 15 amino acids. J was trimmed by 5 bases and V by 5 bases; bases with no gene match: 8. This CDR3 reads CASSPDRGKDQPQHF. The CDR3 DNA reads TGTGCCAGTAGTCCTGACAGGGGTAAGGATCAGCCCCAGCATTTT.

A single count supports this clone. The chain employs TRBV7-9 and TRBJ2-7, with D perhaps TRBD1 (5 bases). The germline V and J ends were trimmed by 5 bases and 1 base, with 6 bases remaining between them. The CDR3 runs 12 residues. Germline lookup yields CDR1 SEHNR and CDR2 FQNEAQ (reference sequence). This CDR3 reads CASSRQSYEQYF. CDR3 bases: TGTGCCAGCAGCCGACAGTCCTACGAGCAGTACTTC.

The chain uses TRBV18 and TRBJ1-6, with a tentative D call TRBD1 (6 bases). Per germline, CDR1 KGHSH and CDR2 LQKENI. V was trimmed by 4 bases and J by 8 bases, leaving 18 bases between them. The CDR3 covers 16 residues. This CDR3 is CASSLIPQGEDSPLHF. CDR3 nucleotide sequence: TGTGCCAGCTCACTTATTCCACAGGGTGAGGATTCACCCCTCCACTTT.

The CDR3 loop reads CSASQAGGNNEQFF. The CDR3 DNA sequence: TGCAGTGCTAGTCAAGCGGGAGGGAACAATGAGCAGTTCTTC. The chain uses TRBV20-1 and TRBJ2-1, with 10 bases fitting TRBD2. Germline V gene lookup returns CDR1 DFQATT and CDR2 SNEGSKA (reference sequence). The V segment lost 3 bases and the J segment 5 bases; nucleotides outside the gene matches: 4. The CDR3 runs to 14 residues.

V gene TRBV4-2 combines with J gene TRBJ1-2; a weak D match, TRBD1 (5 bases). The germline gives CDR1 LGHNA, CDR2 YNFKEQ. CDR3 length equals 14 residues. Deletions cut 0 bases from V and 2 bases from J, with 7 bases between. This CDR3 is CASSQDRQNYGYTF. The CDR3 DNA reads as TGTGCCAGCAGCCAAGATCGACAGAACTATGGCTACACCTTC.

This chain links TRBV15 with TRBJ1-1, with a possible D match to TRBD1 (6 bases). The CDR3 totals 15 residues. Trimming pared 0 bases from V and 5 bases from J, leaving 13 bases between. Germline CDR1 reads LNHNV; CDR2 reads YYDKDF (reference sequence). CDR3: CATSRDRGAWTEAFF. The CDR3 nucleotides are TGTGCCACCAGCAGAGATCGGGGGGCATGGACTGAAGCTTTCTTT.

The gene calls are TRBV6-5 and TRBJ1-4; 7 bases are shared with TRBD1. This CDR3 has 14 residues. Germline values: CDR1 MNHEY, CDR2 SVGAGI. The trim removed 6 bases at V and 3 bases at J, leaving 4 bases unmatched. The CDR3 spells CASRRQGPNEKLFF. CDR3 DNA sequence: TGTGCCAGCAGAAGACAGGGACCTAATGAAAAACTGTTTTTT.